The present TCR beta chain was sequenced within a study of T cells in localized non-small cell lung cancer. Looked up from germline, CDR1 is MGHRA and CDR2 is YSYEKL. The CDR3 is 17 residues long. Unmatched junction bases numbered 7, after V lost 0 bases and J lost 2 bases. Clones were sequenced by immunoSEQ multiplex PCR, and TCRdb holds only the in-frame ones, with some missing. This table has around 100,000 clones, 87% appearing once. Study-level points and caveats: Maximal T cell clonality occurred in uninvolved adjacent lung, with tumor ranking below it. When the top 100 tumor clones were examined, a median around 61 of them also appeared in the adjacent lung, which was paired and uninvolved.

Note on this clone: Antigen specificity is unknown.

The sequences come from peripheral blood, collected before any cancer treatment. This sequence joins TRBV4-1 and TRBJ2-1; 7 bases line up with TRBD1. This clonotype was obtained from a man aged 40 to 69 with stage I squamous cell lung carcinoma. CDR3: CASSQDRRQGAYNEQFF. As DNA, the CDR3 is TGCGCCAGCAGCCAAGATCGGAGACAGGGAGCCTACAATGAGCAGTTCTTC.